A single sample is the source of the 23 T cell receptor beta chains below, sequenced in a study of beta chain features in type 1 diabetes. Isolated RNA was reverse transcribed in full, so expressed TCRB transcripts were sequenced. This table comes from immunoSEQ multiplex PCR, and its TCRdb copy is limited to in-frame clones, with some not included. In the table there are fewer than 350,000 clones, 8% of which are singletons. Material: central memory CD4+ T cells from blood. All receptors come from a woman younger than 35 in good health.

This clone showed up just a few times. The identical CDR3 is also encoded by other nucleotide sequences in the sample. The chain recombines TRBV30 with TRBJ1-5; D is unresolved. CDR3 length: 13 residues. CDR1 and CDR2 (germline): GTSNPN, SVGIG (reference sequence). The ends were cut back, 2 bases at V and 5 bases at J, with 10 bases in the middle. The CDR3 DNA sequence: TGTGCCTGGAGTTCCCGGGAGGATCAGCCCCAGCATTTT. Translated: CAWSSREDQPQHF. The full variable domain, its missing parts supplied by reference TRBV30 and TRBJ1-5, is SQTIHQWPATLVQPVGSPLSLECTVEGTSNPNLYWYRQAAGRGLQLLFYSVGIGQISSEVPQNLSASRPQDRQFILSSKKLLLSDSGFYLCAWSSREDQPQHFGDGTRLSIL.

This clone was recorded a few times. This chain connects TRBV7-8 to TRBJ1-1, with a possible D match to TRBD1 (5 bases). Trimming removed 7 bases from V and 3 bases from J, with 21 bases in between. This CDR3 contains 16 residues. Germline CDR1 and CDR2: SGHVS and FQNEAQ. The CDR3 here is CASIIQQREGHTEAFF. CDR3 nucleotides: TGTGCCAGCATAATCCAACAACGGGAGGGACACACTGAAGCTTTCTTT.

This clone came up a few times. This chain connects TRBV5-4 to TRBJ2-5; D possibly corresponds to TRBD2 (7 bases). The V end was cut by 4 bases, the J end by 1 base, with 14 bases between. Per the germline V gene, CDR1 is SGHNT and CDR2 is YYREEE (reference sequence). The CDR3 sequence is 15 residues long. The DNA for the CDR3 is TGTGCCAGCAGCAGGGAGGGGGGGCCCCAAGAGACCCAGTACTTC. Translation: CASSREGGPQETQYF. Drawing the rest from reference TRBV5-4 and TRBJ2-5, the complete variable domain is ETGVTQSPTHLIKTRGQQVTLRCSSQSGHNTVSWYQQALGQGPQFIFQYYREEENGRGNFPPRFSGLQFPNYSSELNVNALELDDSALYLCASSREGGPQETQYFGPGTRLLVL.

CDR3 protein: CASSSGTSGSLSYEQYF. The CDR3 DNA sequence: TGTGCCAGCAGCTCGGGGACTAGCGGGAGCCTCTCCTACGAGCAGTACTTC. J is TRBJ2-7 and V is TRBV7-6, with 14 positions matching TRBD2. Trimming at V came to 4 bases and at J to 0 bases, leaving 5 bases not matched to a gene. This CDR3 has 17 amino acids. Germline V gene sequence: CDR1 SGHVS, CDR2 FNYEAQ.

This clone was observed a handful of times. V usage is TRBV11-2 and J usage is TRBJ2-6; the match to TRBD2 covers 9 bases. CDR3 length: 15 residues. The J segment lost 11 bases and the V segment lost 5 bases, leaving 10 bases of the junction unmatched. In germline, CDR1 is SGHAT, CDR2 FQNNGV. Here the CDR3 reads CASSVDPGLAHVLTF. The CDR3 DNA reads as TGTGCCAGCAGCGTCGATCCGGGACTAGCCCACGTCCTGACTTTC. Filled out from reference TRBV11-2 and TRBJ2-6, the complete variable domain reads EAGVAQSPRYKIIEKRQSVAFWCNPISGHATLYWYQQILGQGPKLLIQFQNNGVVDDSQLPKDRFSAERLKGVDSTLKIQPAKLEDSAVYLCASSVDPGLAHVLTFGAGSRLTVL.

This clone was seen a handful of times. V is TRBV19 and J is TRBJ1-4; D ambiguous. The CDR3 is made up of 14 amino acids. V gave up 2 bases and J gave up 8 bases, with 12 bases separating them. Germline values: CDR1 LNHDA, CDR2 SQIVND (reference sequence). For the CDR3, the DNA is TGTGCCAGTAGTATACCCCCGCGCATCGAAAAACTGTTTTTT. It encodes CASSIPPRIEKLFF.

This clone was seen many times. The chain links TRBV7-2 to TRBJ1-4; maybe TRBD1 (5 bases). Per germline, CDR1 SGHTA and CDR2 FQGNSA. The V end was cut by 2 bases, the J end by 8 bases, with 15 bases between. The CDR3 loop spans 15 amino acids. CDR3 nucleotide sequence: TGTGCCAGCAGCTTACAGGGCCATGGGAAAGAAAAACTGTTTTTT. Encoded protein: CASSLQGHGKEKLFF.

This clone was seen only a few times. The rearrangement links TRBV27 to TRBJ1-6, with D unclear. Germline values: CDR1 MNHEY, CDR2 SMNVEV (reference sequence). The CDR3 has 15 residues. V lost 7 bases to trimming and J lost 2 bases, with 12 bases between them. CDR3 bases: TGTGCCAGCACTACATTAGCGGCCTATAATTCACCCCTCCACTTT. Translated: CASTTLAAYNSPLHF.

The chain carries TRBV7-2 and TRBJ2-5; unclear D gene. Trimming removed 4 bases from V and 2 bases from J, with 5 bases in between. CDR1 and CDR2 from the germline V gene are SGHTA and FQGNSA. This CDR3 has 12 amino acids. CDR3 sequence reads: CASSWLQETQYF. CDR3 sequence (DNA): TGTGCCAGCAGCTGGCTACAAGAGACCCAGTACTTC.

This clone was recorded a few times. This rearrangement joins TRBV15 to TRBJ2-7; TRBD2 agrees at 8 bases. From germline, CDR1 is LNHNV and CDR2 YYDKDF (reference sequence). The CDR3 covers 15 residues. Losses at the gene ends were 0 bases for V and 3 bases for J; bases not matched to a gene: 4. CDR3: CATSRDTAGDYEQYF. The CDR3, as DNA: TGTGCCACCAGCAGAGATACAGCGGGAGACTACGAGCAGTACTTC.

This clone was recorded at least ten times. The rearrangement joins TRBV11-2 to TRBJ1-3; D remains ambiguous. The CDR3 loop spans 14 amino acids. Germline values: CDR1 SGHAT, CDR2 FQNNGV. Trimming stripped 0 bases from V and 7 bases from J, with 10 bases between. Here the CDR3 reads CASSLDALVNTIYF. In DNA, the CDR3 is TGTGCCAGCAGCTTAGATGCCCTCGTGAACACCATATATTTT.

This clone has just a few counts. The chain has TRBV6-5 and TRBJ1-1, with no clear D. The CDR3 length is 13 residues. Trimming stripped 3 bases from V and 0 bases from J, with 5 bases between. Per the germline V gene, CDR1 is MNHEY and CDR2 is SVGAGI. CDR3 sequence: CASSYVMNTEAFF. The CDR3 region has the DNA TGTGCCAGCAGTTATGTCATGAACACTGAAGCTTTCTTT.

This clone turned up a few times. The chain has TRBV7-2 and TRBJ1-5; D gene uncertain. Between the trimmed V and J ends, which lost 5 bases and 4 bases, there was a span of 9 bases. Germline CDR1 reads SGHTA; CDR2 reads FQGNSA. The CDR3 loop spans 13 amino acids. CDR3 loop: CASSQTRNQPQHF. The DNA of the CDR3 is TGTGCCAGCAGCCAAACTCGGAATCAGCCCCAGCATTTT.

This clone was counted a few times. At one end the junction does not follow the germline gene, possibly because of a read error. As DNA, the CDR3 is TGTGCTAGCAGCGGGGGATACCAAGAGACCCAGTACTTC. The encoded protein is CASSGGYQETQYF. The rearrangement uses TRBV7-7 and TRBJ2-5; 8 bases align to TRBD2. The V gene's germline CDR1 is SSHAT and CDR2 FNYEAQ (reference sequence). This CDR3 comprises 13 residues.

This clone came up many times. The gene calls are TRBV28 and TRBJ1-6; D is ambiguous. In germline, CDR1 is MDHEN, CDR2 SYDVKM. This CDR3 spans 15 amino acids. The V gene lost 9 bases and the J gene lost 0 bases, with 12 bases spanning the gap. CDR3 region: CASNRPSSYNSPLHF. The CDR3 DNA sequence: TGTGCCAGTAACAGACCGAGCTCCTATAATTCACCCCTCCACTTT. The variable domain in full, with the rest retrieved from reference TRBV28 and TRBJ1-6, is DVKVTQSSRYLVKRTGEKVFLECVQDMDHENMFWYRQDPGLGLRLIYFSYDVKMKEKGDIPEGYSVSREKKERFSLILESASTNQTSMYLCASNRPSSYNSPLHFGNGTRLTVT.

This clone was seen a few times. Other DNA sequences within the sample encode an identical CDR3. The CDR3 spells CAWSTGRYEQYF. CDR3 nucleotide sequence: TGTGCCTGGAGCACAGGGAGGTACGAGCAGTACTTC. This rearrangement joins TRBV30 to TRBJ2-7; D tentatively reads TRBD1 or TRBD2 (6 bases each). CDR3 length: 12 amino acids. The germline V gene encodes CDR1 GTSNPN and CDR2 SVGIG (reference sequence). V shed 3 bases and J shed 4 bases, with 10 bases lying between them.

This clone was detected only once. The rearrangement uses TRBV10-2 and TRBJ2-1, with 9 bases lining up with TRBD2. Looked up from germline, CDR1 is WSHSY and CDR2 is SAAADI. This CDR3 is built from 15 residues. The V gene end was trimmed by 2 bases and the J gene end by 7 bases; junction bases not matched to a gene: 6. This CDR3 reads CASSEMGLAVNEQFF. CDR3 coding DNA: TGCGCCAGCAGTGAGATGGGACTAGCCGTAAATGAGCAGTTCTTC.

This clone occurred a few times. V usage is TRBV7-2 and J usage is TRBJ2-7; D tentatively reads TRBD1 or TRBD2 (5 bases each). Germline V gene sequence: CDR1 SGHTA, CDR2 FQGNSA. Trimming pared 5 bases from V and 2 bases from J, leaving 13 bases between. The CDR3 is 14 amino acids. CDR3 loop: CASSPSGGPYEQYV. The CDR3 DNA follows: TGTGCCAGCAGCCCGAGTGGGGGACCCTACGAGCAGTACGTC.

This clone was picked up a small number of times. V usage is TRBV18 and J usage is TRBJ2-5; 7 bases fit TRBD1. Per the germline V gene, CDR1 is KGHSH and CDR2 is LQKENI. J lost 1 base, V lost 1 base, and 9 bases had no gene match. This CDR3 spans 17 amino acids. The CDR3 here is CASSPLPDRNLQETQYF. The CDR3 DNA reads as TGTGCCAGCTCACCACTCCCGGACAGGAATCTCCAAGAGACCCAGTACTTC.

This clone was seen more than once but under ten times. Here the CDR3 reads CASSERVNEQFF. For the CDR3, the DNA is TGTGCCAGCAGTGAAAGGGTCAATGAGCAGTTCTTC. The chain combines TRBV2 with TRBJ2-1; D is unclear. The ends were cut back, 2 bases at V and 6 bases at J, with 5 bases in the middle. Per the germline V gene, CDR1 is SNHLY and CDR2 is FYNNEI. This CDR3 has 12 residues.

V usage is TRBV5-6 and J usage is TRBJ1-2; D may be TRBD1 (6 bases). This CDR3 comprises 14 residues. Deletions cut 2 bases from V and 2 bases from J, with 10 bases between. Germline V gene lookup returns CDR1 SGHDT and CDR2 YYEEEE. The CDR3 DNA is TGTGCCAGCAGCTTAGCGGGACAAAACTATGGCTACACCTTC. Its translation: CASSLAGQNYGYTF.

This clone was picked up a small number of times. The chain carries TRBV20-1 and TRBJ1-6; no clear D gene. From germline, CDR1 is DFQATT and CDR2 SNEGSKA (reference sequence). The CDR3 spans 10 residues. Trimming removed 4 bases at V and 13 bases at J, with 8 bases between. The CDR3, as DNA: TGCAGTGCTAATCGGCCCCCCCTCCACTTT. This translates into CSANRPPLHF.

The chain links TRBV7-2 to TRBJ2-1; unclear D gene. The CDR3 spans 13 residues. The ends were cut back, 1 base at V and 4 bases at J, with 5 bases in the middle. CDR1 SGHTA and CDR2 FQGNSA come from the germline V gene. In DNA, the CDR3 is TGTGCCAGCAGCTTAGGAGAGTACAATGAGCAGTTCTTC. Amino acids: CASSLGEYNEQFF.